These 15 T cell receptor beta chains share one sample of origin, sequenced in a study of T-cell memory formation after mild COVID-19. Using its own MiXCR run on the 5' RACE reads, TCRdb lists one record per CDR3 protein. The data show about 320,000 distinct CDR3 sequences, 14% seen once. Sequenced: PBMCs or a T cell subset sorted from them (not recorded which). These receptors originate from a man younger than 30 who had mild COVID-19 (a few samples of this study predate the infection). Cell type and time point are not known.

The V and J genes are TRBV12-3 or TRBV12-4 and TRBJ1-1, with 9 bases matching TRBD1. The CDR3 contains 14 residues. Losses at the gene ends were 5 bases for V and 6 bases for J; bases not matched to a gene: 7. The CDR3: CASSKGQGMAEAFF. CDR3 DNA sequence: TGTGCCAGCAGTAAGGGACAGGGAATGGCTGAAGCTTTCTTT.

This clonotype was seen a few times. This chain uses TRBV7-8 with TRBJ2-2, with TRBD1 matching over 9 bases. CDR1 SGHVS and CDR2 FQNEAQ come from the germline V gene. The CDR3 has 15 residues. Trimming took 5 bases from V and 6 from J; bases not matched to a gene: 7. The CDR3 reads CASSAGTGNPGELFF. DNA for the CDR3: TGTGCCAGCAGCGCCGGGACAGGGAATCCCGGGGAGCTGTTTTTT.

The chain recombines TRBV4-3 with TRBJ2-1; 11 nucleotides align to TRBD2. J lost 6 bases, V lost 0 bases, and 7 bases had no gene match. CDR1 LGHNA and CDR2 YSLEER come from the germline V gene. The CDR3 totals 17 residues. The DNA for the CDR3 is TGCGCCAGCAGCCAAGATATACTAGCGGGGGTGGGCAATGAGCAGTTCTTC. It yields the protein CASSQDILAGVGNEQFF.

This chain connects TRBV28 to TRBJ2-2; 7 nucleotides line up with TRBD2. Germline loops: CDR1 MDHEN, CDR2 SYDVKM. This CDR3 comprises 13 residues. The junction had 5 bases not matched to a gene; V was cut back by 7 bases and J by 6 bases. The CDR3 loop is CASIGGDPGELFF. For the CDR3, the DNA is TGTGCCAGCATTGGGGGGGATCCCGGGGAGCTGTTTTTT.

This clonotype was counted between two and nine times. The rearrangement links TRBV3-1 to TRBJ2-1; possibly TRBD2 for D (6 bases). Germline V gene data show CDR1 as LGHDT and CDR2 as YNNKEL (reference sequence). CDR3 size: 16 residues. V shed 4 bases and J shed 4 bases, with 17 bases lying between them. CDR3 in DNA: TGTGCCAGCAGCCCCGCCCGTTGGCGGGGATACAATGAGCAGTTCTTC. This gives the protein CASSPARWRGYNEQFF.

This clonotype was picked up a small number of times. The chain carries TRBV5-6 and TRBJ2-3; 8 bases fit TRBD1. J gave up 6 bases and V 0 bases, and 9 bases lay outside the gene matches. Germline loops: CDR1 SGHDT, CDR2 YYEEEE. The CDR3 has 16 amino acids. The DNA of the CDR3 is TGTGCCAGCAGCTTGGCGCGGACAGGGCGAGGTGATACGCAGTATTTT. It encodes CASSLARTGRGDTQYF.

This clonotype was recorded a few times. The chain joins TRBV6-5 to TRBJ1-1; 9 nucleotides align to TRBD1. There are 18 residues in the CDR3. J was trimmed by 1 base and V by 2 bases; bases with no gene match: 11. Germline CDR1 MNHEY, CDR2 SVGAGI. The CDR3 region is CASSYTTRDRVPNTEAFF. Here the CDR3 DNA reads TGTGCCAGCAGTTACACGACCCGGGACAGGGTCCCGAACACTGAAGCTTTCTTT.

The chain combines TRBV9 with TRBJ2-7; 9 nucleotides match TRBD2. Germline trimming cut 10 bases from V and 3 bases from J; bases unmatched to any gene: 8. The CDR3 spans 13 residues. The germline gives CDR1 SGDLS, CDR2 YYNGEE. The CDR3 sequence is CASSGSGGYEQYF. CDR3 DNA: TGTGCCTCCTCGGGTAGCGGGGGCTACGAGCAGTACTTC.

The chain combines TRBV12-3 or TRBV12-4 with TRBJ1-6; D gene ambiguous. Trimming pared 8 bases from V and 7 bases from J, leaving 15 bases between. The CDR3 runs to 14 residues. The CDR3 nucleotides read TGTGCCAGCCGGTCATTCGGCAGGAATTCACCCCTCCACTTT. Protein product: CASRSFGRNSPLHF.

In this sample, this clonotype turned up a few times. The CDR3 sequence: CASSPRGQGNTGELFF. CDR3 DNA sequence: TGTGCCAGCAGCCCGAGGGGACAGGGGAACACCGGGGAGCTGTTTTTT. The V and J genes are TRBV11-3 and TRBJ2-2; 9 bases line up with TRBD1. The trim removed 5 bases at V and 1 base at J, leaving 5 bases unmatched. The CDR3 runs to 16 residues. Germline V gene lookup returns CDR1 SGHNT and CDR2 YENEEA.

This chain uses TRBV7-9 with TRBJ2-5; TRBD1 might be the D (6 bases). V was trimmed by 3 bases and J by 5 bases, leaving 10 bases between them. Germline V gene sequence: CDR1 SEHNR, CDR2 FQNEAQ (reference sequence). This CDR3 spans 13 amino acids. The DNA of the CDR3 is TGTGCCAGCAGCTTTTTGGGGGCGGAGACCCAGTACTTC. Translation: CASSFLGAETQYF.

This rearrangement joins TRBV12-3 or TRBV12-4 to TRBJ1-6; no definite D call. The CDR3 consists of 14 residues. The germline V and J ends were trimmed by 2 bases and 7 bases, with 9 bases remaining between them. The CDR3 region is CASSLNGRNSPLHF. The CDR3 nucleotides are TGTGCCAGCAGTTTAAACGGCAGGAATTCACCCCTCCACTTT.

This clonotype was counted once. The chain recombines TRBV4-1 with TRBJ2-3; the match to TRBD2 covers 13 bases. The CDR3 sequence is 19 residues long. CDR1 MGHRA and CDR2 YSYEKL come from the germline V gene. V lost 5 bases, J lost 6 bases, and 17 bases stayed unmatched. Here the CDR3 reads CASSYQGSKGLAGMDTQYF. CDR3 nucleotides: TGCGCCAGCAGCTACCAAGGATCAAAGGGACTAGCGGGGATGGATACGCAGTATTTT.

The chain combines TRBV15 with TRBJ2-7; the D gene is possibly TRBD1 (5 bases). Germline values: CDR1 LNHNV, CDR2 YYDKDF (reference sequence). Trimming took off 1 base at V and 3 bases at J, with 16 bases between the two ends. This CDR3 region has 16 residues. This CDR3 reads CATSRGVQGGFYEQYV. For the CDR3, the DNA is TGTGCCACCAGCAGAGGGGTGCAGGGTGGGTTCTACGAGCAGTACGTC.

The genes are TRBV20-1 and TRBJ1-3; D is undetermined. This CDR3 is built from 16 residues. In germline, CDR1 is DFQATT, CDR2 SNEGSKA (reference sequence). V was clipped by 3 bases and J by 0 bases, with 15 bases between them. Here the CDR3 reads CSASPLRWSSGNTIYF. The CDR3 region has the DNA TGCAGTGCTAGCCCCCTGAGGTGGAGCTCTGGAAACACCATATATTTT.